These 27 T cell receptor beta chains share one sample of origin, sequenced in a study of blood T cell repertoires in COVID-19. Libraries were prepared by immunoSEQ multiplex PCR; TCRdb keeps only in-frame clonotypes and omits some of them. The data contain fewer than 180,000 clones, 80% to 90% of them singletons. The specimen was peripheral blood. These receptors were obtained from a man between 65 and 79 years old with acute or convalescent COVID-19.

The CDR3 nucleotides read TGCGCCAGCAGCCAAGGTCCCGGGGGGGGAAGTGTTGAAAAACTGTTTTTT. It yields the protein CASSQGPGGGSVEKLFF. This chain connects TRBV4-3 to TRBJ1-4; D may be TRBD1 (5 bases). This CDR3 contains 17 residues. With 1 base removed from V and 7 bases from J, the gap between germline ends came to 19 bases. The germline V gene has CDR1 LGHNA and CDR2 YSLEER.

This clone was seen a handful of times. V is TRBV30 and J is TRBJ2-7, with TRBD2 as a possible D gene (6 bases). V lost 0 bases, J lost 4 bases, and 19 bases lay in between. There are 16 residues in the CDR3. Germline loops: CDR1 GTSNPN, CDR2 SVGIG (reference sequence). CDR3 in DNA: TGTGCCTGGAGTGTAGGAAAGCGGGTCACCCCTTACGAGCAGTACTTC. Encoded protein: CAWSVGKRVTPYEQYF.

The chain recombines TRBV11-3 with TRBJ2-1; D may be TRBD2 (5 bases). Looked up from germline, CDR1 is SGHNT and CDR2 is YENEEA. V lost 5 bases, J lost 4 bases, and 18 bases lay in between. CDR3 length: 16 residues. The CDR3 sequence: CASSGPRGGVYNEQFF. The CDR3 DNA is TGTGCCAGCAGCGGTCCCCGGGGTGGGGTATACAATGAGCAGTTCTTC.

This sequence joins TRBV7-3 and TRBJ2-1; TRBD2 agrees at 7 bases. Germline V gene lookup returns CDR1 SGHTA and CDR2 FQGTGA. The CDR3 loop spans 16 amino acids. V dropped 3 bases and J dropped 6; count of bases not matched to a gene: 11. The CDR3 nucleotides are TGTGCCAGCAGCTTCGGCGCGGGAGTAGGGTCCAATGAGCAGTTCTTC. Amino acids: CASSFGAGVGSNEQFF.

The V gene is TRBV6-5, the J gene TRBJ2-5; TRBD2 agrees at 7 bases. The germline V gene has CDR1 MNHEY and CDR2 SVGAGI. V gave up 2 bases and J gave up 5 bases; unmatched junction bases: 5. The CDR3 loop spans 14 amino acids. This CDR3 is CASSYGLAAETQYF. In DNA form, the CDR3 reads TGTGCCAGCAGTTACGGGCTAGCGGCCGAGACCCAGTACTTC.

This sequence joins TRBV6-5 and TRBJ2-7, with TRBD2 identical over 9 bases. This CDR3 region has 14 residues. V was clipped by 6 bases and J by 4 bases; unmatched bases: 7. Germline CDR1 MNHEY, CDR2 SVGAGI. This CDR3 reads CASSYALAGYEQYF. Written as DNA, the CDR3 is TGTGCCAGCAGCTACGCACTAGCGGGTTACGAGCAGTACTTC.

The chain links TRBV11-2 to TRBJ2-5; unclear D gene. Germline-derived CDR1 and CDR2 are SGHAT and FQNNGV. Trimming cost V 5 bases and J 2 bases, with 6 bases left between them. CDR3 length: 12 amino acids. The CDR3 spells CASSLLQETQYF. CDR3 in DNA: TGTGCCAGCAGCCTCTTACAAGAGACCCAGTACTTC.

The chain is built from TRBV2 and TRBJ2-1, with TRBD2 as a possible D gene (5 bases). Germline V CDR1 and CDR2: SNHLY, FYNNEI. The CDR3 runs 13 residues. Trimming took 8 bases from V and 2 from J, leaving 10 bases between them. CDR3 in amino acids: CASETGTYNEQFF. The CDR3, as DNA: TGTGCCAGCGAGACGGGGACCTACAATGAGCAGTTCTTC.

The chain combines TRBV18 with TRBJ2-2, with 11 bases matching TRBD1. V gave up 8 bases and J gave up 4 bases; unmatched junction bases: 12. The CDR3 consists of 17 residues. Germline loops: CDR1 KGHSH, CDR2 LQKENI. CDR3 bases: TGTGCCAGCCTACGGACAGGGGGCCGCCAGCGCACCGGGGAGCTGTTTTTT. Amino acids: CASLRTGGRQRTGELFF.

This chain uses TRBV5-1 with TRBJ2-1; 7 bases match TRBD1. The CDR3 is 13 amino acids. CDR1 SGHRS and CDR2 YFSETQ come from the germline V gene. V shed 4 bases and J 5 bases; nucleotides not matched to a gene: 3. Written as DNA, the CDR3 is TGCGCCAGCAGCGTCGACAGGGACAATGAGCAGTTCTTC. Translated, it gives CASSVDRDNEQFF.

This clone was detected once. V usage is TRBV7-2 and J usage is TRBJ2-1; 7 bases align to TRBD2. V shed 2 bases and J 6 bases; nucleotides not matched to a gene: 7. The length of the CDR3 is 15 residues. CDR1 is SGHTA, CDR2 FQGNSA, per germline. The CDR3 loop reads CASSLREWGGNEQFF. The CDR3 DNA sequence: TGTGCCAGCAGCTTAAGAGAGTGGGGGGGCAATGAGCAGTTCTTC. The complete variable domain, with remaining parts taken from reference TRBV7-2 and TRBJ2-1, reads GAGVSQSPSNKVTEKGKDVELRCDPISGHTALYWYRQSLGQGLEFLIYFQGNSAPDKSGLPSDRFSAERTGGSVSTLTIQRTQQEDSAVYLCASSLREWGGNEQFFGPGTRLTVL.

CDR3 residues: CASSRDLGAAYEQYF. The CDR3 DNA sequence: TGCGCCAGCAGTCGGGACCTGGGGGCGGCCTACGAGCAGTACTTC. The chain is built from TRBV5-1 and TRBJ2-7; D possibly corresponds to TRBD1 (6 bases). This CDR3 is built from 15 residues. Germline CDR1 and CDR2: SGHRS and YFSETQ. Between the trimmed V and J ends, which lost 5 bases and 2 bases, there was a span of 17 bases.

The rearrangement uses TRBV4-3 and TRBJ2-7, with 8 nucleotides matching TRBD2. CDR1 is LGHNA, CDR2 YSLEER, per germline. The CDR3 covers 16 residues. The junction had 5 bases not matched to a gene; V was cut back by 0 bases and J by 1 base. The CDR3 sequence is CASSQDWASGSYEQYF. The CDR3 DNA is TGCGCCAGCAGCCAAGATTGGGCTAGCGGGTCCTACGAGCAGTACTTC.

The CDR3 coding sequence is TGTGCCAGCAGTCAACGTGGGACTAGCGGAACCTACGAGCAGTACTTC. Translation: CASSQRGTSGTYEQYF. The chain links TRBV27 to TRBJ2-7; 11 bases line up with TRBD2. The V gene's germline CDR1 is MNHEY and CDR2 SMNVEV (reference sequence). The CDR3 length is 16 residues. The trim removed 5 bases at V and 2 bases at J, leaving 8 bases unmatched.

The chain joins TRBV29-1 to TRBJ2-3; TRBD1 might be the D (5 bases). The CDR3 is 13 amino acids. With 3 bases removed from V and 3 bases from J, the gap between germline ends came to 10 bases. The germline V gene has CDR1 SQVTM and CDR2 ANQGSEA. CDR3 nucleotides: TGCAGCGTTGAGCTTAAGGGGACAGATACGCAGTATTTT. Translated: CSVELKGTDTQYF.

The V call is TRBV7-3, the J call TRBJ2-1; possible D gene TRBD2, 5 bases. Trimming cost V 4 bases and J 9 bases, with 13 bases left between them. There are 13 residues in the CDR3. CDR1 and CDR2 (germline): SGHTA, FQGTGA. The CDR3: CASSYTRKGEQFF. CDR3 bases: TGTGCCAGCAGCTACACTAGGAAGGGTGAGCAGTTCTTC. Full variable domain (remainder filled in from reference TRBV7-3 and TRBJ2-1): GAGVSQTPSNKVTEKGKYVELRCDPISGHTALYWYRQSLGQGPEFLIYFQGTGAADDSGLPNDRFFAVRPEGSVSTLKIQRTERGDSAVYLCASSYTRKGEQFFGPGTRLTVL.

V gene TRBV5-1 combines with J gene TRBJ1-2; a weak D match, TRBD1 (5 bases). With 2 bases removed from V and 2 bases from J, the gap between germline ends came to 10 bases. Germline CDR1 and CDR2: SGHRS and YFSETQ. CDR3 length: 14 amino acids. Here the CDR3 reads CASSLQTANYGYTF. The CDR3 bases are TGCGCCAGCAGCTTACAGACAGCAAACTATGGCTACACCTTC.

The rearrangement uses TRBV12-3 or TRBV12-4 and TRBJ2-7; tentatively, D is TRBD1 (5 bases). The CDR3 covers 13 residues. V dropped 3 bases and J dropped 5 bases, with 11 bases sitting between them. The CDR3 sequence is CASSLFRVDEQYF. CDR3 bases: TGTGCCAGCAGTTTGTTCAGGGTCGACGAGCAGTACTTC.

The rearrangement joins TRBV19 to TRBJ2-1; 8 bases are a match to TRBD2. V gave up 8 bases and J gave up 9 bases; unmatched junction bases: 9. CDR1 and CDR2 from the germline V gene are LNHDA and SQIVND (reference sequence). The length of the CDR3 is 13 residues. CDR3 sequence reads: CASWDQAGGEQFF. The DNA for the CDR3 is TGTGCCAGTTGGGACCAGGCGGGAGGTGAGCAGTTCTTC.

This clone was counted only a few times. The sample carries other DNA sequences with the same CDR3. The V call is TRBV5-1, the J call TRBJ2-1; no firm D call. The V gene's germline CDR1 is SGHRS and CDR2 YFSETQ. The CDR3 totals 13 residues. Trimming shortened V by 0 bases and J by 4 bases, and 5 bases separated the two germline ends. The CDR3, as DNA: TGCGCCAGCAGCTTGGTTAGTTACAATGAGCAGTTCTTC. Translated: CASSLVSYNEQFF.

V gene TRBV10-3 combines with J gene TRBJ1-5, with no clear D. CDR1 is ENHRY and CDR2 is SYGVKD in the germline V gene. Trimming took off 6 bases at V and 0 bases at J, with 9 bases between the two ends. This CDR3 has 14 residues. This CDR3 is CAIREGVSNQPQHF. The CDR3 DNA follows: TGTGCCATCAGGGAGGGAGTTAGCAATCAGCCCCAGCATTTT.

The chain is built from TRBV6-5 and TRBJ2-7; 11 bases agree with TRBD2. The V segment lost 6 bases and the J segment 6 bases; nucleotides outside the gene matches: 10. The CDR3 has 15 residues. The germline V gene has CDR1 MNHEY and CDR2 SVGAGI. The CDR3 loop is CASSKLAGVEGEQYF. In DNA, the CDR3 is TGTGCCAGCAGCAAACTAGCGGGAGTTGAAGGCGAGCAGTACTTC.

CDR3 nucleotides: TGTGCCAGCTCGAGGGGGACAGGGGGCGTGGAGACCCAGTACTTC. The encoded protein is CASSRGTGGVETQYF. This chain links TRBV6-5 with TRBJ2-5; TRBD1 matches at 12 bases. Germline lookup yields CDR1 MNHEY and CDR2 SVGAGI. The CDR3 loop spans 15 amino acids. J lost 5 bases, V lost 8 bases, and 9 bases had no gene match.

This clone was counted a single time. V is TRBV6-5 and J is TRBJ2-7; 11 bases fit TRBD2. J gave up 4 bases and V 4 bases, and 9 bases lay outside the gene matches. Per germline, CDR1 MNHEY and CDR2 SVGAGI. The CDR3 extends over 16 amino acids. The CDR3 region is CASSSGSSGRRYEQYF. In nucleotides, the CDR3 is TGTGCCAGCAGTTCCGGGTCTAGCGGGAGGCGGTACGAGCAGTACTTC.

The chain recombines TRBV5-1 with TRBJ2-5; no clear D. CDR3 length equals 13 residues. Germline CDR1 SGHRS, CDR2 YFSETQ. V dropped 0 bases and J dropped 4 bases, with 7 bases sitting between them. For the CDR3, the DNA is TGCGCCAGCAGCTTGGATATCGTAGAGACCCAGTACTTC. Amino acid sequence: CASSLDIVETQYF.

The chain joins TRBV28 to TRBJ1-5; 8 positions agree with TRBD1. This CDR3 is built from 16 residues. Germline assignment: CDR1 MDHEN and CDR2 SYDVKM. The V segment lost 6 bases and the J segment 7 bases; nucleotides outside the gene matches: 14. CDR3 protein: CASSQGQVSNGQPQHF. The DNA for the CDR3 is TGTGCCAGCAGCCAGGGACAGGTATCGAATGGGCAGCCCCAGCATTTT. Together with reference TRBV28 and TRBJ1-5, the CDR3 gives the full variable domain: DVKVTQSSRYLVKRTGEKVFLECVQDMDHENMFWYRQDPGLGLRLIYFSYDVKMKEKGDIPEGYSVSREKKERFSLILESASTNQTSMYLCASSQGQVSNGQPQHFGDGTRLSIL.

The sample holds a few counts of this clone. The gene calls are TRBV5-4 and TRBJ2-2; D uncertain. Trimming shortened V by 4 bases and J by 3 bases, and 10 bases separated the two germline ends. This CDR3 has 14 residues. CDR1 is SGHNT and CDR2 is YYREEE in the germline V gene (reference sequence). The CDR3, as DNA: TGTGCCAGCAGCCGGCCGGCGGACACCGGGGAGCTGTTTTTT. This encodes CASSRPADTGELFF.